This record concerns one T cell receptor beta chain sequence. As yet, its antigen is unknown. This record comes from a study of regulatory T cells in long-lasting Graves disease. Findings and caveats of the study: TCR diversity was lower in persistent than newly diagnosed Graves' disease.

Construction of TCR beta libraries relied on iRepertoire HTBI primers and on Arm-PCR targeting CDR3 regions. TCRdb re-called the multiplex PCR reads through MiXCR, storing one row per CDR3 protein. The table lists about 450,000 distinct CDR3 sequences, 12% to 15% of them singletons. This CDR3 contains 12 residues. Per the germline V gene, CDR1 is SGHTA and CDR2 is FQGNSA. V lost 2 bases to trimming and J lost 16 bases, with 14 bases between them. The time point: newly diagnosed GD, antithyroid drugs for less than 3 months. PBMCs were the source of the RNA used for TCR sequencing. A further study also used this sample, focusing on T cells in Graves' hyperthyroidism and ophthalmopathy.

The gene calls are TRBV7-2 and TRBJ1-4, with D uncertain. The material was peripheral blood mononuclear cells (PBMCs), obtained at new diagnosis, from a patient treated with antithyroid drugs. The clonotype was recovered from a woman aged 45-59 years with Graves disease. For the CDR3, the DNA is TGTGCCAGCAGCTTATTGGACGGCCTCCCGTTTTTT. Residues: CASSLLDGLPFF.